This section outlines one T cell receptor (beta chain) sequence together with its context. Its antigen is not known. Time point reported: patch test 3, about 24 weeks after DPC sensitization. Specified treatment: therapeutic diphenylcyclopropenone sensitization with weekly scalp DPC. The data derive from a study of human T cells and chemical hapten exposure. Unique molecular identifiers were attached to individual cDNA molecules during library preparation. A single record per CDR3 protein comes from TCRdb applying MiXCR to the RACE reads. This table holds tens of thousands of distinct CDR3 sequences, roughly 13% found once. Study-wide results and limits: Relative to control repertoires, expanded TCRs gave rise to significantly more large CDR3 similarity clusters. Counts of expanded TCRs (at PT1) showed a positive correlation with patch test score. The donor cohort had alopecia, so its immune response may not match that of healthy people.

The origin of this receptor is a woman between 50 and 59 years old with alopecia areata. Some clones in this sample may be carry-over from other donors' samples. The source material was whole blood, sampled in connection with sensitization to the hapten diphenylcyclopropenone (DPC).

In DNA form, the CDR3 reads TGTGCCAGCAGCTTGGCCCCCCCCTCCCGGGAGCAGTACTTC. The encoded protein is CASSLAPPSREQYF. V gene TRBV5-8 combines with J gene TRBJ2-7; D not resolved. With 0 bases removed from V and 7 bases from J, the gap between germline ends came to 14 bases. CDR1 is SGHTS, CDR2 YDEGEE, per germline. The length of the CDR3 is 14 residues. Together with reference TRBV5-8 and TRBJ2-7, the CDR3 gives the full variable domain: EAGVTQSPTHLIKTRGQQATLRCSPISGHTSVYWYQQALGLGLQFLLWYDEGEERNRGNFPPRFSGRQFPNYSSELNVNALELEDSALYLCASSLAPPSREQYFGPGTRLTVT.